This T cell receptor beta chain was captured in a study of T-cell reconstitution after alpha-beta-depleted transplantation in children. Unique molecular identifiers were built into the TCRbeta library. From the PCR reads, TCRdb called clonotypes with MiXCR, one entry per CDR3 protein. This sample has around 400,000 distinct CDR3 sequences; roughly 10% occur once, and the top ten carry about 5%. This clonotype was recorded only once. The CDR3 runs 14 residues. Trimming took 2 bases from V and 5 from J, leaving 9 bases between them. Germline CDR1 and CDR2: SGHNT and YENEEA. The gene calls are TRBV11-3 and TRBJ2-2; TRBD2 is a possible D gene (5 bases). The sample consisted of PBMCs from the stem cell graft donor, taken from the stem cell graft. The TCR sequence derives from a human donor who donated a stem cell graft to a child with acute myeloid leukemia. CDR3 DNA sequence: TGTGCCAGCAGCTTATTCAGCGGAACCGGGGAGCTGTTTTTT. Protein: CASSLFSGTGELFF.